This is a list of T cell receptor beta chains from one sample in a study of beta chain features in type 1 diabetes. Some clones are missing from TCRdb's copy, which holds only in-frame ones; the method was immunoSEQ multiplex PCR. The table lists 230,000 or so clones, 15% to 20% of them singletons. The sequencing input was naive CD4+ T cells from blood. These receptor sequences come from a man aged 25 to 45 with type 1 diabetes. Both conserved end residues are part of each CDR3. Fields, in order: clone size, J gene, D gene, V gene, CDR3 protein, CDR3 DNA. A D gene is named only where the DNA matches it firmly. Clone size is stated in some rows and not others, as once, few, many or a class when expanded.

abundance: few; j_gene: TRBJ2-3; d_gene: NA; v_gene: TRBV30; CDR3aa: CAWSVAATLTDTQYF; CDR3nt: TGTGCCTGGAGTGTAGCGGCGACTCTCACAGATACGCAGTATTTT
abundance: few; j_gene: TRBJ2-5; d_gene: NA; v_gene: TRBV4-1; CDR3aa: CASSHSTRKTPKGQETQYF; CDR3nt: TGCGCCAGCAGCCACTCAACTAGAAAGACTCCTAAGGGGCAAGAGACCCAGTACTTC
abundance: NA; j_gene: TRBJ2-5; d_gene: NA; v_gene: TRBV6-5; CDR3aa: CASSLGHSETQYF; CDR3nt: TGTGCCAGCAGTTTGGGACATTCGGAGACCCAGTACTTC
abundance: few; j_gene: TRBJ2-7; d_gene: TRBD2; v_gene: TRBV4-1; CDR3aa: CASSQERLAYEQYF; CDR3nt: TGCGCCAGCAGCCAAGAGCGACTAGCGTACGAGCAGTACTTC
abundance: few; j_gene: TRBJ2-7; d_gene: TRBD2; v_gene: TRBV4-1; CDR3aa: CASSQAGTSGYEQYF; CDR3nt: TGCGCCAGCAGCCAAGCCGGGACTAGCGGTTACGAGCAGTACTTC
abundance: few; j_gene: TRBJ2-1; d_gene: NA; v_gene: TRBV7-9; CDR3aa: CASSLGQPENEQFF; CDR3nt: TGTGCCAGCAGCTTAGGGCAGCCGGAGAATGAGCAGTTCTTC
abundance: few; j_gene: TRBJ2-5; d_gene: NA; v_gene: TRBV7-9; CDR3aa: CASSSIMETQYF; CDR3nt: TGTGCCAGCAGCTCGATAATGGAGACCCAGTACTTC
abundance: NA; j_gene: TRBJ2-3; d_gene: TRBD2; v_gene: TRBV25-1; CDR3aa: CASSPTSGRADTQYF; CDR3nt: TGTGCCAGCAGTCCGACTAGCGGGAGGGCGGATACGCAGTATTTT
abundance: few; j_gene: TRBJ2-7; d_gene: NA; v_gene: TRBV4-1; CDR3aa: CASSQVGRRDEQYF; CDR3nt: TGCGCCAGCAGCCAAGTAGGCCGACGAGACGAGCAGTACTTC
abundance: few; j_gene: TRBJ2-7; d_gene: NA; v_gene: TRBV9; CDR3aa: CASSSRRSSYEQYF; CDR3nt: TGTGCCAGCAGCAGCAGACGGAGCTCCTACGAGCAGTACTTC
abundance: few; j_gene: TRBJ2-4; d_gene: TRBD1; v_gene: TRBV23-1; CDR3aa: CASSHVPGQGPKNIQYF; CDR3nt: TGCGCCAGCAGTCACGTCCCGGGACAGGGACCCAAAAACATTCAGTACTTC
abundance: NA; j_gene: TRBJ1-4; d_gene: NA; v_gene: TRBV29-1; CDR3aa: CSVVVRGGEKLFF; CDR3nt: TGCAGCGTTGTTGTCAGGGGAGGCGAAAAACTGTTTTTT
abundance: few; j_gene: TRBJ2-1; d_gene: NA; v_gene: TRBV6-5; CDR3aa: CASSNPRLVQFF; CDR3nt: TGTGCCAGCAGTAACCCTAGACTAGTGCAGTTCTTC
abundance: NA; j_gene: TRBJ2-5; d_gene: NA; v_gene: TRBV9; CDR3aa: CASSVRPDRQETQYF; CDR3nt: TGTGCCAGCAGCGTAAGGCCGGACAGACAAGAGACCCAGTACTTC
abundance: few; j_gene: TRBJ2-3; d_gene: NA; v_gene: TRBV9; CDR3aa: CASSPGGGDTQYF; CDR3nt: TGTGCCAGCAGCCCCGGAGGTGGTGATACGCAGTATTTT
abundance: NA; j_gene: TRBJ2-5; d_gene: NA; v_gene: TRBV6-5; CDR3aa: CASRQGFETQYF; CDR3nt: TGTGCCAGCAGGCAGGGATTCGAGACCCAGTACTTC
abundance: few; j_gene: TRBJ2-3; d_gene: TRBD2; v_gene: TRBV14; CDR3aa: CASSQRLAGRDTQYF; CDR3nt: TGTGCCAGCAGCCAGCGGTTAGCGGGCAGAGATACGCAGTATTTT
abundance: NA; j_gene: TRBJ2-3; d_gene: TRBD2; v_gene: TRBV7-2; CDR3aa: CASSLQRDKDTQYF; CDR3nt: TGTGCCAGCAGCTTACAGCGGGATAAAGATACGCAGTATTTT
abundance: NA; j_gene: TRBJ1-4; d_gene: NA; v_gene: TRBV4-1; CDR3aa: CASSQDRRGRRNEKLFF; CDR3nt: TGCGCCAGCAGCCAAGATCGGCGGGGGCGCAGGAATGAAAAACTGTTTTTT
abundance: NA; j_gene: TRBJ2-5; d_gene: NA; v_gene: TRBV7-9; CDR3aa: CASRGEETQYF; CDR3nt: TGTGCCAGCAGAGGGGAAGAGACCCAGTACTTC
abundance: NA; j_gene: TRBJ2-5; d_gene: TRBD1; v_gene: TRBV30; CDR3aa: CAWNRDRGRETQYF; CDR3nt: TGTGCCTGGAACCGGGACAGGGGGCGAGAGACCCAGTACTTC
abundance: NA; j_gene: TRBJ1-1; d_gene: NA; v_gene: TRBV15; CDR3aa: CATSGLGGNTEAFF; CDR3nt: TGTGCCACCAGCGGGCTTGGTGGGAACACTGAAGCTTTCTTT
abundance: NA; j_gene: TRBJ2-2; d_gene: TRBD2; v_gene: TRBV2; CDR3aa: CASSTSGRRDTGELFF; CDR3nt: TGTGCCAGCAGTACTAGCGGGAGAAGGGACACCGGGGAGCTGTTTTTT
abundance: NA; j_gene: TRBJ2-7; d_gene: NA; v_gene: TRBV28; CDR3aa: CASSLKGYEQYF; CDR3nt: TGTGCCAGCAGTTTAAAAGGCTACGAGCAGTACTTC
abundance: NA; j_gene: TRBJ2-1; d_gene: NA; v_gene: TRBV11-1; CDR3aa: CASSPGEYNEQFF; CDR3nt: TGTGCCAGCAGCCCGGGAGAATACAATGAGCAGTTCTTC
abundance: few; j_gene: TRBJ2-1; d_gene: NA; v_gene: TRBV15; CDR3aa: CATSRSTQNNEQFF; CDR3nt: TGTGCCACCAGCAGGTCGACCCAAAACAATGAGCAGTTCTTC
abundance: few; j_gene: TRBJ1-2; d_gene: NA; v_gene: TRBV7-9; CDR3aa: CASSFESRPGGYTF; CDR3nt: TGTGCCAGCAGCTTCGAATCAAGGCCGGGTGGCTACACCTTC
abundance: NA; j_gene: TRBJ1-2; d_gene: TRBD1; v_gene: TRBV27; CDR3aa: CASSSLPDRDNYGYTF; CDR3nt: TGTGCCAGCAGTTCCCTCCCTGACAGGGATAACTATGGCTACACCTTC
abundance: NA; j_gene: TRBJ2-1; d_gene: TRBD2; v_gene: TRBV9; CDR3aa: CASSVTSGVRFYNEQFF; CDR3nt: TGTGCCAGCAGCGTGACTAGCGGGGTTCGATTCTACAATGAGCAGTTCTTC
abundance: NA; j_gene: TRBJ2-7; d_gene: TRBD2; v_gene: TRBV7-2; CDR3aa: CASSLQRENGQYF; CDR3nt: TGTGCCAGCAGCTTACAGCGGGAGAATGGGCAGTACTTC
abundance: few; j_gene: TRBJ1-2; d_gene: NA; v_gene: TRBV5-4; CDR3aa: CASSRDSNYGYTF; CDR3nt: TGTGCCAGCAGCCGAGATAGTAACTATGGCTACACCTTC
abundance: few; j_gene: TRBJ2-6; d_gene: TRBD1; v_gene: TRBV9; CDR3aa: CASSAGQTSGANVLTF; CDR3nt: TGTGCCAGCAGCGCGGGACAGACCTCTGGGGCCAACGTCCTGACTTTC